The 20 T cell receptor beta chains given below trace back to one sample, sequenced in a study of cytomegalovirus exposure and HLA in healthy donors. The primer mix had 60 Vbeta and 13 Jbeta primers. Method: immunoSEQ multiplex PCR; TCRdb's copy keeps in-frame clones and lacks some. This table has tens of thousands of clones, around 60% appearing once. Input material: PBMCs. The origin of the receptors is a male donor in good health and CMV-seropositive.

This clone showed up just a few times. The chain uses TRBV6-1 and TRBJ2-5; D might be TRBD1 (6 bases). CDR3 length equals 16 residues. V lost 1 base and J lost 1, with 13 bases in between. CDR1 and CDR2 from the germline V gene are MNHNS and SASEGT. DNA of the CDR3: TGTGCCAGCAGTGAAGGGTGGGGGACAACCCAAGAGACCCAGTACTTC. It translates to CASSEGWGTTQETQYF.

This chain uses TRBV5-6 with TRBJ1-3, with TRBD1 matching over 8 bases. The CDR3 has 15 amino acids. Unmatched junction bases numbered 6, after V lost 4 bases and J lost 3 bases. The germline gives CDR1 SGHDT, CDR2 YYEEEE. The CDR3 is CASSPPGTGGNTIYF. DNA of the CDR3: TGTGCCAGCAGCCCTCCCGGGACAGGTGGAAACACCATATATTTT.

The genes are TRBV30 and TRBJ2-2; D remains ambiguous. The CDR3 totals 12 residues. Germline assignment: CDR1 GTSNPN and CDR2 SVGIG (reference sequence). V lost 1 base and J 7 bases, leaving 7 bases between the germline ends. This CDR3 reads CAWSGQFGELFF. In nucleotides, the CDR3 is TGTGCCTGGAGTGGACAATTCGGGGAGCTGTTTTTT.

The chain joins TRBV7-9 to TRBJ2-3; 8 nucleotides line up with TRBD2. Germline CDR1 reads SEHNR; CDR2 reads FQNEAQ (reference sequence). Trimming removed 5 bases from V and 4 bases from J; junction bases left unmatched: 11. This CDR3 region has 16 residues. The CDR3 DNA reads TGTGCCAGCAGCCCCGGGAGCGGGGGTGAACCAGATACGCAGTATTTT. This translates into CASSPGSGGEPDTQYF.

Only a few counts were recorded for this clone. The chain uses TRBV4-2 and TRBJ2-1; D is uncertain. Germline V gives CDR1 LGHNA, CDR2 YNFKEQ. Deletions cut 0 bases from V and 5 bases from J, with 8 bases between. The CDR3 totals 14 residues. CDR3 sequence: CASSQDRGHNEQFF. The CDR3 nucleotides read TGTGCCAGCAGCCAAGATAGAGGCCACAATGAGCAGTTCTTC.

This clone came up once. V and J are TRBV21-1 and TRBJ2-7; the D call TRBD1 from the table was never checked on the DNA. TRBV21-1 is flagged as a pseudogene. This CDR3 has 12 amino acids. The CDR3 here is CASSHSQDRSCF. The DNA of the CDR3 is TGTGCCAGCAGCCACTCCCAGGACAGGTCCTGCTTC.

The chain uses TRBV6-5 and TRBJ1-2; 7 nucleotides line up with TRBD1. The V gene end was trimmed by 6 bases and the J gene end by 4 bases; junction bases not matched to a gene: 5. Germline V gives CDR1 MNHEY, CDR2 SVGAGI. The CDR3 runs 13 residues. CDR3 residues: CASRLDRSYGYTF. The CDR3 DNA sequence: TGTGCCAGCAGATTGGACAGGTCCTATGGCTACACCTTC.

The genes are TRBV30 and TRBJ2-5; the match to TRBD2 covers 7 bases. The V gene end was trimmed by 3 bases and the J gene end by 6 bases; junction bases not matched to a gene: 4. Looked up from germline, CDR1 is GTSNPN and CDR2 is SVGIG (reference sequence). This CDR3 contains 12 residues. Here the CDR3 DNA reads TGTGCCTGGAGCCGGGGGGAGCAGACCCAGTACTTC. The encoded protein is CAWSRGEQTQYF.

This chain joins TRBV27 and TRBJ1-1, with D perhaps TRBD1 (5 bases). V was cut by 3 bases and J by 6 bases, with 11 bases left in between. CDR3 length: 13 amino acids. Germline V lookup: CDR1 MNHEY, CDR2 SMNVEV (reference sequence). The CDR3: CASSFDGAPEAFF. In DNA form, the CDR3 reads TGTGCCAGCAGTTTTGATGGGGCGCCTGAAGCTTTCTTT.

This chain joins TRBV14 and TRBJ1-2; TRBD1 agrees at 8 bases. CDR3 length: 15 amino acids. J was trimmed by 7 bases and V by 2 bases; bases with no gene match: 9. Per the germline V gene, CDR1 is SGHDN and CDR2 is FVKESK. The CDR3 region is CASSQSSGGGVGYTF. CDR3 bases: TGTGCCAGCAGCCAATCTTCAGGGGGCGGGGTTGGCTACACCTTC.

For the CDR3, the DNA is TGTGCCAGCCGAGGGGAGGGCGATGAAAAACTGTTTTTT. As protein: CASRGEGDEKLFF. The rearrangement links TRBV13 to TRBJ1-4; a weak D match, TRBD1 (5 bases). V was shortened by 8 bases and J by 6 bases, with 13 bases between the two germline ends. Per germline, CDR1 PRHDT and CDR2 FYEKMQ (reference sequence). CDR3 size: 13 residues.

This clone showed up just once. Within the sample, other DNA sequences also encode this same CDR3. As DNA, the CDR3 is TGTGCCAGCAGTTCGGGTCTGAACACTGAAGCTTTCTTT. This encodes CASSSGLNTEAFF. The chain is built from TRBV27 and TRBJ1-1; D remains unclear. The CDR3 loop spans 13 amino acids. V lost 4 bases to trimming and J lost 0 bases, with 6 bases between them. CDR1 MNHEY and CDR2 SMNVEV come from the germline V gene (reference sequence).

The chain joins TRBV21-1 to TRBJ2-7; the DNA was not used to check the table's D call, TRBD2. TRBV21-1 is tagged as a pseudogene. The CDR3 covers 15 residues. CDR3 DNA sequence: TGTGCCAGCGGAGGGGGCGGCGGGAGGGCCGGCGAGCAGTACTTC. Translation gives CASGGGGGRAGEQYF.

The chain uses TRBV19 and TRBJ1-2; 7 nucleotides agree with TRBD1. Germline assignment: CDR1 LNHDA and CDR2 SQIVND (reference sequence). Trimming cost V 8 bases and J 0 bases; bases outside gene matches: 0. The CDR3 covers 12 residues. In DNA form, the CDR3 reads TGTGCCAGTGACAGGGCTAACTATGGCTACACCTTC. Encoded protein: CASDRANYGYTF.

CDR3 residues: CASSQRADRGNYGYTF. The CDR3 nucleotides are TGTGCCAGCAGTCAGAGAGCGGACAGGGGAAACTATGGCTACACCTTC. The chain employs TRBV6-6 and TRBJ1-2, with 9 positions matching TRBD1. Germline CDR1 MNHNY, CDR2 SVGAGI (reference sequence). This CDR3 contains 16 residues. V lost 5 bases and J lost 2; bases outside the gene matches: 9.

In its sample, this clone was seen a few times. The chain couples TRBV9 to TRBJ1-1; 9 positions match TRBD1. V trimming: 1 base; J trimming: 6 bases; junction bases outside the gene matches: 19. The CDR3 has 19 residues. Germline V gives CDR1 SGDLS, CDR2 YYNGEE. The DNA of the CDR3 is TGTGCCAGCAGCGTAATAACCGGGACAGGGCTCGTGGGGTATTCTGAAGCTTTCTTT. It encodes CASSVITGTGLVGYSEAFF. Combining the CDR3 with reference TRBV9 and TRBJ1-1 gives the whole variable domain DSGVTQTPKHLITATGQRVTLRCSPRSGDLSVYWYQQSLDQGLQFLIQYYNGEERAKGNILERFSAQQFPDLHSELNLSSLELGDSALYFCASSVITGTGLVGYSEAFFGQGTRLTVV.

There are a few counts of this clone. The chain uses TRBV11-2 and TRBJ2-6; tentatively, D is TRBD2 (7 bases). Germline lookup yields CDR1 SGHAT and CDR2 FQNNGV. V was pared by 3 bases and J by 1 base, with 16 bases between. The CDR3 covers 18 residues. CDR3 DNA sequence: TGTGCCAGCAGCTTTCCCTTTGGGAGGGGGTCTGGGGCCAACGTCCTGACTTTC. Its protein product is CASSFPFGRGSGANVLTF.

The CDR3 reads CASSLTRSYEQYF. The CDR3 DNA sequence: TGTGCCAGCAGCTTGACCAGGTCCTACGAGCAGTACTTC. The chain uses TRBV7-9 and TRBJ2-7; unclear D gene. Trimming cost V 3 bases and J 1 base, with 7 bases left between them. Germline V gene sequence: CDR1 SEHNR, CDR2 FQNEAQ (reference sequence). The CDR3 has 13 residues.

V gene TRBV2 combines with J gene TRBJ2-7; TRBD1 might be the D (5 bases). Germline V gives CDR1 SNHLY, CDR2 FYNNEI. The V and J ends lost 4 bases and 1 base respectively, with 11 bases between them. The length of the CDR3 is 14 residues. The CDR3 region is CASSATGESYEQYF. CDR3 DNA sequence: TGTGCCAGCAGTGCCACAGGCGAATCCTACGAGCAGTACTTC. Using reference TRBV2 and TRBJ2-7 for the parts outside the CDR3, the full variable domain is EPEVTQTPSHQVTQMGQEVILRCVPISNHLYFYWYRQILGQKVEFLVSFYNNEISEKSEIFDDQFSVERPDGSNFTLKIRSTKLEDSAMYFCASSATGESYEQYFGPGTRLTVT.

This clone was found once. V usage is TRBV7-9 and J usage is TRBJ1-1; no reliable D call. Germline V lookup: CDR1 SEHNR, CDR2 FQNEAQ (reference sequence). Trimming left V 5 bases short and J 2 bases short, with 9 bases between. This CDR3 is 13 amino acids long. Written as DNA, the CDR3 is TGTGCCAGCAGCGTAGGTCCAAACACTGAAGCTTTCTTT. Encoded protein: CASSVGPNTEAFF. Full variable domain (outside the CDR3, taken from reference TRBV7-9 and TRBJ1-1): DTGVSQNPRHKITKRGQNVTFRCDPISEHNRLYWYRQTLGQGPEFLTYFQNEAQLEKSRLLSDRFSAERPKGSFSTLEIQRTEQGDSAMYLCASSVGPNTEAFFGQGTRLTVV.